Only one count was recorded for the clone carrying this TCR beta chain. Its antigen is undetermined. Tumor samples were obtained before definitive surgery or chemotherapy. The data belong to a study of high-grade serous ovarian cancer treatment subgroups. Overall study: Each sample yielded on average roughly 7,400 unique TCR beta rearrangements from more than 13,000 reads. Whole-study findings and limits: These tumor repertoires lack spatial information from bulk sequencing. Different patients shared almost no repertoire; same-patient tumors shared about 0.11 to 0.85. TCR clonal relatedness correlated positively with neoantigen level.

V shed 0 bases and J shed 4 bases, with 13 bases lying between them. The CDR3 is 15 amino acids. Germline loops: CDR1 SGDLS, CDR2 YYNGEE. Some clones are missing from TCRdb's copy, which holds only in-frame ones; the method was immunoSEQ multiplex PCR. Of 7,000 or so clones in the sample, 60% to 80% are singletons; the top ten hold approximately 4.8%. The clonotype comes from a human donor with high-grade serous ovarian cancer. Sequencing input: tumor tissue. The chain joins TRBV9 to TRBJ2-5; possibly TRBD2 for D (6 bases). CDR3 DNA: TGTGCCAGCAGCGTAGGCGGGGTTCAGGCAGAGACCCAGTACTTC. Translating gives CASSVGGVQAETQYF.